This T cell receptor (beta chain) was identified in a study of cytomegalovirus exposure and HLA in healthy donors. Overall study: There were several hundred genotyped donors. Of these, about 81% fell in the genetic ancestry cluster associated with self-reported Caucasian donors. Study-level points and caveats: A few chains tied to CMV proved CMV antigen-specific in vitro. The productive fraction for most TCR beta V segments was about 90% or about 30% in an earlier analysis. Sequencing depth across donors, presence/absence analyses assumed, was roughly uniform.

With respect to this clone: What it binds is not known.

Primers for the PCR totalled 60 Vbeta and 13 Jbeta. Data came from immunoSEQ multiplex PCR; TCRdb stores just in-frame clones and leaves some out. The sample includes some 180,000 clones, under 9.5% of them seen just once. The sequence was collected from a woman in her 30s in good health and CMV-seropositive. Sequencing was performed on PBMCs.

CDR3 region: CASSASGRYNEQFF. The CDR3 nucleotides read TGTGCCAGCAGCGCGAGCGGGAGGTACAATGAGCAGTTCTTC. This chain links TRBV2 with TRBJ2-1, with 9 nucleotides matching TRBD2. The CDR3 sequence is 14 residues long. The germline V gene has CDR1 SNHLY and CDR2 FYNNEI. V shed 6 bases, J shed 4 bases, and the junction held 4 bases outside the gene matches.